The 14 T cell receptor beta chains in this list originate from one sample, sequenced in a study of early T cells in non-severe SARS-CoV-2 infection. TCRdb analysed the 5' RACE reads with MiXCR anew, one entry per CDR3 protein. The table has 85,000 to 100,000 distinct CDR3 sequences, roughly 15% seen once. The sequencing sample was made of whole blood. The receptors shown here come from an adult who was a healthcare worker with PCR-confirmed SARS-CoV-2 infection or an uninfected control (not recorded which).

This clonotype was observed a few times. This chain joins TRBV29-1 and TRBJ2-5; 12 nucleotides align to TRBD2. This CDR3 spans 13 amino acids. V lost 6 bases to trimming and J lost 1 base; unmatched junction nucleotides: 0. The germline V gene encodes CDR1 SQVTM and CDR2 ANQGSEA. CDR3: CSVGLAGQETQYF. The CDR3 region has the DNA TGCAGCGTGGGACTAGCGGGCCAAGAGACCCAGTACTTC.

V is TRBV6-6 and J is TRBJ1-6; TRBD1 is a possible D gene (6 bases). Germline CDR1 and CDR2: MNHNY and SVGAGI (reference sequence). With 7 bases removed from V and 4 bases from J, the gap between germline ends came to 14 bases. This CDR3 has 15 residues. The CDR3 DNA follows: TGTGCCAGCACCCATATCGGGACATATAATTCACCCCTCCACTTT. Translated: CASTHIGTYNSPLHF.

V gene TRBV10-3 combines with J gene TRBJ2-5; D not resolved. Between the trimmed V and J ends, which lost 8 bases and 1 base, there was a span of 11 bases. Per the germline V gene, CDR1 is ENHRY and CDR2 is SYGVKD. This CDR3 has 13 amino acids. CDR3 bases: TGTGCCATCCAACATAGACCCCAAGAGACCCAGTACTTC. This sequence encodes CAIQHRPQETQYF.

This clonotype has a count of ten or more. The genes are TRBV27 and TRBJ1-5; TRBD1 agrees at 8 bases. Looked up from germline, CDR1 is MNHEY and CDR2 is SMNVEV (reference sequence). This CDR3 spans 15 amino acids. V lost 2 bases, J lost 2 bases, and 2 bases stayed unmatched. This chain's CDR3 is CASSLQGARNQPQHF. DNA for the CDR3: TGTGCCAGCAGTTTACAGGGGGCGCGCAATCAGCCCCAGCATTTT.

This clonotype was seen many times. V usage is TRBV20-1 and J usage is TRBJ2-1; TRBD2 matches at 13 bases. The CDR3 is 15 residues long. Germline lookup yields CDR1 DFQATT and CDR2 SNEGSKA (reference sequence). The V gene end was trimmed by 6 bases and the J gene end by 5 bases; junction bases not matched to a gene: 7. The CDR3 sequence is CSAFSGLAGHNEQFF. The CDR3 DNA reads TGCAGTGCATTCTCGGGACTAGCGGGACACAATGAGCAGTTCTTC.

J is TRBJ2-7 and V is TRBV14, with TRBD1 as a possible D gene (6 bases). V was trimmed by 0 bases and J by 2 bases, leaving 17 bases between them. The length of the CDR3 is 17 residues. Looked up from germline, CDR1 is SGHDN and CDR2 is FVKESK. This CDR3 is CASSQEGHLEITYEQYF. For the CDR3, the DNA is TGTGCCAGCAGCCAAGAGGGACACCTGGAAATCACCTACGAGCAGTACTTC.

This chain connects TRBV29-1 to TRBJ1-6; D remains unclear. Germline CDR1 reads SQVTM; CDR2 reads ANQGSEA. V was shortened by 4 bases and J by 8 bases, with 3 bases between the two germline ends. The CDR3 runs to 10 residues. CDR3 sequence: CSVVYSPLHF. CDR3 nucleotide sequence: TGCAGCGTTGTATATTCACCCCTCCACTTT.

This clonotype was found many times. J is TRBJ2-1 and V is TRBV6-5; 7 bases are shared with TRBD2. The CDR3 is 15 amino acids. Germline-derived CDR1 and CDR2 are MNHEY and SVGAGI. V shed 6 bases and J 0 bases; nucleotides not matched to a gene: 5. CDR3 residues: CASSESGTSYNEQFF. The CDR3 nucleotides are TGTGCCAGCAGCGAAAGCGGGACCTCCTACAATGAGCAGTTCTTC.

The genes are TRBV9 and TRBJ1-1; D not resolved. Germline-derived CDR1 and CDR2 are SGDLS and YYNGEE. Trimming removed 0 bases at V and 2 bases at J, with 5 bases between. CDR3 length equals 13 residues. The CDR3 DNA reads TGTGCCAGCAGCGTAGGCAGAAACACTGAAGCTTTCTTT. It is translated as CASSVGRNTEAFF.

The chain has TRBV20-1 and TRBJ1-4; no firm D call. This CDR3 has 17 amino acids. The V gene lost 0 bases and the J gene lost 0 bases, with 14 bases spanning the gap. CDR1 is DFQATT and CDR2 is SNEGSKA in the germline V gene (reference sequence). The CDR3: CSARDPSSGATNEKLFF. The CDR3 nucleotides are TGCAGTGCTAGAGATCCTTCTAGTGGTGCAACTAATGAAAAACTGTTTTTT.

This rearrangement joins TRBV27 to TRBJ1-1; D is unresolved. The CDR3 spans 13 residues. Trimming took 10 bases from V and 2 from J, leaving 14 bases between them. The germline V gene has CDR1 MNHEY and CDR2 SMNVEV (reference sequence). CDR3 in amino acids: CATSLGYNTEAFF. The DNA of the CDR3 is TGTGCCACTTCGCTGGGGTATAACACTGAAGCTTTCTTT.

The gene calls are TRBV4-2 and TRBJ2-7; D unresolved. The germline V gene encodes CDR1 LGHNA and CDR2 YNFKEQ. Trimming cost V 0 bases and J 2 bases, with 8 bases left between them. This CDR3 contains 14 residues. In nucleotides, the CDR3 is TGTGCCAGCAGCCAAGAGGCCGATACCTACGAGCAGTACTTC. Protein product: CASSQEADTYEQYF.

V gene TRBV29-1 combines with J gene TRBJ2-5, with D possibly TRBD1 on 5 matching bases. V lost 5 bases and J 6 bases, leaving 19 bases between the germline ends. This CDR3 contains 14 residues. CDR1 SQVTM and CDR2 ANQGSEA come from the germline V gene. In DNA, the CDR3 is TGCAGCGTTCAGTTCAGGGCTACGGTACAGACCCAGTACTTC. This codes for CSVQFRATVQTQYF.

The rearrangement uses TRBV12-3 or TRBV12-4 and TRBJ2-3, with D tentatively TRBD1 (5 bases). This CDR3 region has 15 residues. V was pared by 3 bases and J by 1 base, with 11 bases between. CDR3 sequence (DNA): TGTGCCAGCAGTTTCAGGGTGGGTGGCACAGATACGCAGTATTTT. Amino acids: CASSFRVGGTDTQYF.